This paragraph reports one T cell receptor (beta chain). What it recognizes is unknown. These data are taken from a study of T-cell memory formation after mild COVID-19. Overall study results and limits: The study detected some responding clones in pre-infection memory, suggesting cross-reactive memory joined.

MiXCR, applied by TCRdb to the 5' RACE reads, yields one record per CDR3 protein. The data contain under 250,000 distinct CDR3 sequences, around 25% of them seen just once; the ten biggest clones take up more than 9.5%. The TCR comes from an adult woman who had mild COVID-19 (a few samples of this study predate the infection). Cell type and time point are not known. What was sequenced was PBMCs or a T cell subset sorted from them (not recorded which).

The CDR3 coding sequence is TGTGCCAGCGCTACAGGGCCCAACACCGGGGAGCTGTTTTTT. It specifies CASATGPNTGELFF. The rearrangement links TRBV6-6 to TRBJ2-2; TRBD1 is a possible D gene (6 bases). The germline V gene has CDR1 MNHNY and CDR2 SVGAGI (reference sequence). Trimming stripped 8 bases from V and 2 bases from J, with 12 bases between. The CDR3 contains 14 residues.